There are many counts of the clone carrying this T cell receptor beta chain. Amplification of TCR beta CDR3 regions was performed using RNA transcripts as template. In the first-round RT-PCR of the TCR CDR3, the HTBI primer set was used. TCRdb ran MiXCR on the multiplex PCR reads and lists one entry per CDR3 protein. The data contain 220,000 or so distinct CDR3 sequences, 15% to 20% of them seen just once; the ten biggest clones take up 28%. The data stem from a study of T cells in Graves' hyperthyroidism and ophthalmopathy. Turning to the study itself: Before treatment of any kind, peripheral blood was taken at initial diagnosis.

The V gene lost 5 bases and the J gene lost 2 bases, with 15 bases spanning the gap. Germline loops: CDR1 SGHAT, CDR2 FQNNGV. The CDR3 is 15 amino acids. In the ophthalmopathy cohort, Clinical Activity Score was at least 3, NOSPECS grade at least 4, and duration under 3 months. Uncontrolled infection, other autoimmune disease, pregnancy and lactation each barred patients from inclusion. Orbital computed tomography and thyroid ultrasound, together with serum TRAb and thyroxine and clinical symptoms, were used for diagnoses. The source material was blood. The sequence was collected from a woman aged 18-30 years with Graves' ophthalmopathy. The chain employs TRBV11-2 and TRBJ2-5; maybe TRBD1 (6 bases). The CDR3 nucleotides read TGTGCCAGCAGCATGACAGGCCACCCTCAAGAGACCCAGTACTTC. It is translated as CASSMTGHPQETQYF.